This T cell receptor (beta chain) was retrieved from a study of cytomegalovirus exposure and HLA in healthy donors. Regarding this clone: Its specificity is not known.

Profiling relied on immunoSEQ multiplex PCR, and the TCRdb table lists in-frame clones only, not all of them. The table has fewer than 350,000 clones, 88% seen once. The CDR3 spans 16 residues. V lost 0 bases to trimming and J lost 3 bases; unmatched junction nucleotides: 9. The V gene's germline CDR1 is SGHRS and CDR2 YFSETQ. Overall study results and limits: In vitro testing confirmed a few CMV-associated chains as specific for CMV antigens.

The chain uses TRBV5-1 and TRBJ2-7, with TRBD2 matching 7 bases. The specimen was PBMCs. The receptor's source is a woman between 18 and 29 years old in good health and CMV-seronegative. The CDR3 DNA follows: TGCGCCAGCAGCTTGGCCCTTTCGCGGGAGAACTACGAGCAGTACTTC. Protein: CASSLALSRENYEQYF.